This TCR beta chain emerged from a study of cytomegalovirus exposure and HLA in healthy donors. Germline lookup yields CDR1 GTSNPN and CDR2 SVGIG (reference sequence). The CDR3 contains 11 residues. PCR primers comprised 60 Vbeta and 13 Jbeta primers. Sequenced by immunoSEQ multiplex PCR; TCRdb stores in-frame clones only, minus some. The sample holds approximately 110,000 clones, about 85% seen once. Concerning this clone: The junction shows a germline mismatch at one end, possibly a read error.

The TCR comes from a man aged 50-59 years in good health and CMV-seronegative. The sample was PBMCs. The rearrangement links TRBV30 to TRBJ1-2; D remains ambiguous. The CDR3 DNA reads TGTGCCTGGAGTGCCGCGACCCACTACCCCTTC. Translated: CAWSAATHYPF.